The clone carrying this T cell receptor (beta chain) showed up just a few times. Its antigen is unidentified. This record comes from a study of T-cell memory formation after mild COVID-19. Overall study: TCR clusters were mostly donor specific.

Study observations and caveats: Clones contracting day 15 to 85 were balanced CD4/CD8; later expanders leaned CD4+. Shrinking CD4+ clones were chiefly CM and EM; CD8+ ones were chiefly EMRA. The study detected some responding clones in pre-infection memory, suggesting cross-reactive memory joined.

Trimming shortened V by 0 bases and J by 4 bases, and 13 bases separated the two germline ends. This CDR3 has 16 amino acids. Germline V gene sequence: CDR1 SGHVS, CDR2 FNYEAQ. TCRdb reprocessed the 5' RACE reads with MiXCR, giving one entry per CDR3 protein. The profile shows approximately 300,000 distinct CDR3 sequences, approximately 20% of them singletons. This TCR was sampled from a man aged 18-30 years who had mild COVID-19 (a few samples of this study predate the infection). Cell type and time point are not known. Sequencing was performed on PBMCs or a T cell subset sorted from them (not recorded which). The J gene is TRBJ1-3, the V gene TRBV7-6; no definite D call. The CDR3: CASSLALTAGGNTIYF. The CDR3 nucleotides are TGTGCCAGCAGCTTAGCATTAACAGCGGGAGGAAACACCATATATTTT.